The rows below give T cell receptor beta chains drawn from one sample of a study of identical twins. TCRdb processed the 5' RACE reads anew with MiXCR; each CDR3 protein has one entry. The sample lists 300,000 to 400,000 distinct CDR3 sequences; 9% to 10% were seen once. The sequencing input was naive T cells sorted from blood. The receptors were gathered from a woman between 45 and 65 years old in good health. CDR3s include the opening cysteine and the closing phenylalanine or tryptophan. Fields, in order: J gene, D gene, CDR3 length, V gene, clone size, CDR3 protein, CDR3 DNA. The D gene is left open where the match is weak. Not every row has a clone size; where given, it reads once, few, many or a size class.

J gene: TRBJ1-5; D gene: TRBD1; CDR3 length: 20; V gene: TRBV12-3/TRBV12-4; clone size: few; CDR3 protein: CASSFRPGRGVAYSNQPQHF; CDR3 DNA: TGTGCCAGCAGTTTCCGGCCCGGCAGGGGGGTAGCTTATAGCAATCAGCCCCAGCATTTT
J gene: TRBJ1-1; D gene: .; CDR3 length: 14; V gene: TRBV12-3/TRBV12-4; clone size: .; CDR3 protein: CASTLMGVGYEAFF; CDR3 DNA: TGTGCCAGCACCCTGATGGGGGTGGGGTATGAAGCTTTCTTT
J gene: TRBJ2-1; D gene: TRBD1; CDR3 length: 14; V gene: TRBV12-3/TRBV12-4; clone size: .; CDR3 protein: CASSPGTGGAGQFF; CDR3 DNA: TGTGCCAGCAGCCCCGGGACAGGGGGCGCAGGGCAGTTCTTC
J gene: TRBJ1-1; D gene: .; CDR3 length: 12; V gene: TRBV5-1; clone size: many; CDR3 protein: CASSFDATEAFF; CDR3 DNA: TGCGCCAGCAGCTTTGACGCAACTGAAGCTTTCTTT
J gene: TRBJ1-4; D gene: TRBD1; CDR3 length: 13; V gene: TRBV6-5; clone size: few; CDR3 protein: CASSLYRGEKLFF; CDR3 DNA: TGTGCCAGCAGTTTATACAGGGGGGAAAAACTGTTTTTT
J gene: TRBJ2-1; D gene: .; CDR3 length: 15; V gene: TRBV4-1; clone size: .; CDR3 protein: CASSQPSRGYNEQFF; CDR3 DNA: TGCGCCAGCAGCCAACCTTCCCGGGGCTACAATGAGCAGTTCTTC
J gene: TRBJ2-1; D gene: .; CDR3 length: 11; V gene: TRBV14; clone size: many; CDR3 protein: CASGGYNEQFF; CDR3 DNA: TGTGCCAGCGGGGGGTACAATGAGCAGTTCTTC
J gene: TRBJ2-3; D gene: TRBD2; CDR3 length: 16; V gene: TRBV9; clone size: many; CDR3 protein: CASSVGGSVGTDTQYF; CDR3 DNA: TGTGCCAGCAGCGTAGGCGGGAGTGTCGGCACAGATACGCAGTATTTT
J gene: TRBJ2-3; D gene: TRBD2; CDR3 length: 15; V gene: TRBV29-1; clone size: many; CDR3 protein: CSVEGGSKLSDTQYF; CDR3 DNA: TGCAGCGTTGAGGGCGGGAGTAAGTTGTCTGATACGCAGTATTTT
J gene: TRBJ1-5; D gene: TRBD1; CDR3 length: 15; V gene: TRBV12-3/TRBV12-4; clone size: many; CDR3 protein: CASSPGQGPNQPQHF; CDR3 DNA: TGTGCCAGCAGTCCAGGACAGGGCCCCAATCAGCCCCAGCATTTT
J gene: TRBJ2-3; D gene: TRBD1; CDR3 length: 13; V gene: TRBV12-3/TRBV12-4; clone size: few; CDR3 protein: CASGQGVTDTQYF; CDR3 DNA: TGTGCCAGCGGACAGGGGGTAACAGATACGCAGTATTTT
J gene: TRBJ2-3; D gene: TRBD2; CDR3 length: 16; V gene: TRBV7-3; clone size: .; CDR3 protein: CASSESGRGEFDTQYF; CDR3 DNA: TGTGCCAGCAGCGAAAGCGGGAGGGGGGAATTCGATACGCAGTATTTT
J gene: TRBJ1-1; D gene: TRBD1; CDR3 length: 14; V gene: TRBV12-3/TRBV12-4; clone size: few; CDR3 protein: CASSLRGTENIAFF; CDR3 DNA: TGTGCCAGCAGTTTACGCGGGACAGAAAATATCGCTTTCTTT
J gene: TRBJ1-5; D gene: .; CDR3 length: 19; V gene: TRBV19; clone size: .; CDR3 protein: CASSMAGAPRGYSNQPQHF; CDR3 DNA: TGTGCCAGTAGTATGGCTGGGGCCCCCCGAGGCTATAGCAATCAGCCCCAGCATTTT
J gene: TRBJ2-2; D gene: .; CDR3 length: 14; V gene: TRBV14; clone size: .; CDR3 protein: CASMGSRNTGELFF; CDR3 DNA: TGTGCCAGCATGGGGTCGAGGAACACCGGGGAGCTGTTTTTT
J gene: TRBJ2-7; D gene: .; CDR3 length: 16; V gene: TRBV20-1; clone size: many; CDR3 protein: CSARDYTGQFGYEQYF; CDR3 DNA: TGCAGTGCTAGAGATTACACTGGACAGTTTGGCTACGAGCAGTACTTC
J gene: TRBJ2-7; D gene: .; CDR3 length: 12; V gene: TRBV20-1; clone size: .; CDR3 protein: CSASGDHYEQYF; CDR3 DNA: TGCAGTGCTAGCGGGGACCACTACGAGCAGTACTTC
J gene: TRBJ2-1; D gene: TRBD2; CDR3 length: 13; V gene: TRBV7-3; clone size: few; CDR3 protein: CASSQGGGLGKFF; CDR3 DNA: TGTGCCAGCAGCCAAGGGGGGGGACTAGGGAAGTTCTTC
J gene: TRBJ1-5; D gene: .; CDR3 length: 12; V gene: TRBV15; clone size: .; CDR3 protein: CATWDVNQPQHF; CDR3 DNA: TGTGCCACTTGGGACGTCAATCAGCCCCAGCATTTT
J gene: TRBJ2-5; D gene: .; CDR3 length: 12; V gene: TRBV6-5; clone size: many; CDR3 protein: CASGLRQETQYF; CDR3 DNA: TGTGCCAGCGGGCTGCGACAAGAGACCCAGTACTTC
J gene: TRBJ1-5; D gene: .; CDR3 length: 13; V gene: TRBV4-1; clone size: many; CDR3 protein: CASSQDTWRDQHF; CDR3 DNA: TGCGCCAGCAGCCAAGATACTTGGCGGGACCAGCATTTT
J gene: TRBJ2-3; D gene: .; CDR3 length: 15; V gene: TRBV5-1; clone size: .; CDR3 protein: CASSRSLESRDTQYF; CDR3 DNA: TGCGCCAGCAGCCGATCTCTAGAGTCCAGAGATACGCAGTATTTT
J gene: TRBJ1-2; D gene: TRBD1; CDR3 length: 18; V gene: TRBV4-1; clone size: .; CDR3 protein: CASSQDLGTGGAAYGYTF; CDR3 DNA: TGCGCCAGCAGCCAAGATTTAGGGACAGGGGGCGCGGCCTATGGCTACACCTTC
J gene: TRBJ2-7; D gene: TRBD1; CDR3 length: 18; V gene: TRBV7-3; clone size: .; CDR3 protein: CASSSHAPKGQGAGEQYF; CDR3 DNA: TGTGCCAGCAGCTCACACGCCCCCAAGGGACAGGGGGCGGGTGAGCAGTACTTC
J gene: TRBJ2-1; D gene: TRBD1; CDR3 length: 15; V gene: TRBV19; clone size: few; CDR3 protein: CASSPGQGLLREQFF; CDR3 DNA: TGTGCCAGTAGTCCGGGACAGGGGCTACTAAGGGAGCAGTTCTTC
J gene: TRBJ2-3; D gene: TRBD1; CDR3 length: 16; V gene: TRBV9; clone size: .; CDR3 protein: CASSLPGQGALDTQYF; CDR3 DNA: TGTGCCAGCAGCCTTCCGGGACAGGGGGCTTTAGATACGCAGTATTTT
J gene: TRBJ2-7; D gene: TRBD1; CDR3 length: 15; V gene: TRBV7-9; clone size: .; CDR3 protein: CASSLWQGASDEQYF; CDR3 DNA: TGTGCCAGCAGCTTGTGGCAGGGGGCTTCGGACGAGCAGTACTTC
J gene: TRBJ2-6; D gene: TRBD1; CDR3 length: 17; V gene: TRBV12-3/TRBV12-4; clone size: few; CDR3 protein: CASSLTPGGFGANVLTF; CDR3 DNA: TGTGCCAGCAGTTTGACACCAGGGGGCTTTGGGGCCAACGTCCTGACTTTC
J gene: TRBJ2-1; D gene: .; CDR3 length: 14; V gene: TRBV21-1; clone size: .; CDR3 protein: CATGPPRPYNEQFF; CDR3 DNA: TGTGCCACCGGGCCCCCAAGACCCTACAATGAGCAGTTCTTC
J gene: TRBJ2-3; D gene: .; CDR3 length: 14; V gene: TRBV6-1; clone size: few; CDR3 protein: CASRTTLGTDTQYF; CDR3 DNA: TGTGCCAGCAGAACTACCCTCGGCACAGATACGCAGTATTTT
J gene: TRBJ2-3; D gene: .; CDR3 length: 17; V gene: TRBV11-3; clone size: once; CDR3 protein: CASSLVGGETHTDTQYF; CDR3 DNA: TGTGCTAGCAGCTTAGTGGGGGGAGAAACCCACACAGATACGCAGTATTTT
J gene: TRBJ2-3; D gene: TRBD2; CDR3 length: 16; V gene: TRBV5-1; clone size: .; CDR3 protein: CASSSGLAGYTDTQYF; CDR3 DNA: TGCGCCAGCAGCTCGGGACTAGCGGGTTACACAGATACGCAGTATTTT
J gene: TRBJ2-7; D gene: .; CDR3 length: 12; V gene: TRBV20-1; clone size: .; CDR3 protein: CSVAQGAYEQYF; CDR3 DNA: TGCAGTGTTGCCCAAGGGGCCTACGAGCAGTACTTC
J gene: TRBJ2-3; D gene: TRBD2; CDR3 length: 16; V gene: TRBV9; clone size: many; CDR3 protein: CASSVEGTSGTDTQYF; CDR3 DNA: TGTGCCAGCAGCGTAGAAGGGACTAGCGGCACAGATACGCAGTATTTT
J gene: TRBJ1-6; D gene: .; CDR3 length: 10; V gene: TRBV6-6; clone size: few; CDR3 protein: CARFSSPLHF; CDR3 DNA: TGTGCCAGATTCAGTTCACCCCTCCACTTT
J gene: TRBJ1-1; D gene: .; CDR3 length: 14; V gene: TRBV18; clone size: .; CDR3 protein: CASSLRGQPTEAFF; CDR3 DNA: TGTGCCAGCTCACTTCGTGGACAGCCCACTGAAGCTTTCTTT
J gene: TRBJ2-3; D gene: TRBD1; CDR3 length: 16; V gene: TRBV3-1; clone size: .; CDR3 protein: CASSHTGDEGTDTQYF; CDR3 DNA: TGTGCCAGCAGTCATACAGGGGATGAGGGCACAGATACGCAGTATTTT
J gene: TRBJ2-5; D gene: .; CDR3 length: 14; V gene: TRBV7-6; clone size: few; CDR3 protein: CASSLETGRGTQYF; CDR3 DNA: TGTGCCAGCAGCTTAGAGACAGGGCGGGGGACCCAGTACTTC
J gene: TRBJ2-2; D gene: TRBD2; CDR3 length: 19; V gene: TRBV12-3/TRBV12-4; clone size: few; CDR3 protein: CASSSGTSGRALITGELFF; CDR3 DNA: TGTGCCAGCAGTTCGGGGACTAGCGGGAGGGCCCTGATCACCGGGGAGCTGTTTTTT
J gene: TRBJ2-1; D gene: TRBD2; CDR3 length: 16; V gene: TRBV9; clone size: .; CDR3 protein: CASSVGPAGGFNEQFF; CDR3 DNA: TGTGCCAGCAGCGTAGGACCAGCGGGAGGTTTCAATGAGCAGTTCTTC
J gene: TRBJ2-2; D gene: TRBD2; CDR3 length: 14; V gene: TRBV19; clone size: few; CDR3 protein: CASSNSGRTGELFF; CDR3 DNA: TGTGCCAGTAGTAATAGCGGGAGGACCGGGGAGCTGTTTTTT
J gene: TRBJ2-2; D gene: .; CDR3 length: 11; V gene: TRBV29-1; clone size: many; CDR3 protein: CSVGSTGELFF; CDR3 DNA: TGCAGCGTTGGTTCGACCGGGGAGCTGTTTTTT
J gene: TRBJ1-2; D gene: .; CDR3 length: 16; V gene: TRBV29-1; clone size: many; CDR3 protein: CSVFREGVLANYGYTF; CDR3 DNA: TGCAGCGTTTTTCGGGAGGGGGTTTTAGCTAACTATGGCTACACCTTC
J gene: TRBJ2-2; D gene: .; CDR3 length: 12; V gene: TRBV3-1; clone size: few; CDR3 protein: CASSERVGELFF; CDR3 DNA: TGTGCCAGCAGCGAAAGAGTCGGGGAGCTGTTTTTT
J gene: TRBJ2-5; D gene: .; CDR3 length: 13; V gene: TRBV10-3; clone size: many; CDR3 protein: CAISDRDQETQYF; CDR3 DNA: TGTGCCATCAGTGACAGGGACCAAGAGACCCAGTACTTC
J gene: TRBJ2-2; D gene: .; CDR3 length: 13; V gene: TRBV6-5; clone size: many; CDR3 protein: CASRYRDTGELFF; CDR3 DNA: TGTGCCAGCAGATACAGGGACACCGGGGAGCTGTTTTTT
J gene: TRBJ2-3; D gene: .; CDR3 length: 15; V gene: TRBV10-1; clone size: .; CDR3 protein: CASSEYLGLTDTQYF; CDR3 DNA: TGCGCCAGCAGTGAGTATCTGGGCCTCACAGATACGCAGTATTTT